Each of the 15 T cell receptor beta chains below was sequenced from the same sample in a study of technical replicates of blood from a few donors. Profiled with immunoSEQ multiplex PCR; TCRdb holds only in-frame clones, not every one. The repertoire consists of some 48,000 clones, with about 94% occurring once and the leading ten covering 3.5% to 4.5%. Sequencing was carried out using PBMCs. The receptors were gathered from a human donor in good health. Some clones in this sample may be carry-over from other donors' samples.

The chain is built from TRBV27 and TRBJ1-2; D ambiguous. Deletions cut 3 bases from V and 2 bases from J, with 13 bases between. Germline assignment: CDR1 MNHEY and CDR2 SMNVEV (reference sequence). The CDR3 loop spans 15 amino acids. The CDR3 DNA follows: TGTGCCAGCAGTTTGAAGGAAAGAGGGAACTATGGCTACACCTTC. Translated: CASSLKERGNYGYTF.

The genes are TRBV7-2 and TRBJ1-1; unclear D gene. Germline lookup yields CDR1 SGHTA and CDR2 FQGNSA. This CDR3 contains 13 residues. Trimming cost V 1 base and J 8 bases, with 11 bases left between them. CDR3 bases: TGTGCCAGCAGCTTAGGTCTAGGAGGGGAAGCTTTCTTT. Its translation: CASSLGLGGEAFF.

The genes are TRBV7-8 and TRBJ2-7, with 7 bases aligning to TRBD2. CDR3 size: 13 residues. The V gene end was trimmed by 5 bases and the J gene end by 4 bases; junction bases not matched to a gene: 5. The germline V gene has CDR1 SGHVS and CDR2 FQNEAQ. In DNA, the CDR3 is TGTGCCAGCAGCCTTCCCGGGGGGTACGAGCAGTACTTC. It codes for CASSLPGGYEQYF.

The V and J genes are TRBV5-1 and TRBJ2-2; TRBD1 aligns across 10 bases. There are 15 residues in the CDR3. J was trimmed by 4 bases and V by 4 bases; bases with no gene match: 4. CDR1 SGHRS and CDR2 YFSETQ come from the germline V gene. The CDR3 DNA reads as TGCGCCAGCAGCCCAAGACAGGGGGCCACCGGGGAGCTGTTTTTT. Translation: CASSPRQGATGELFF.

This chain links TRBV18 with TRBJ2-7; the match to TRBD1 covers 7 bases. Germline V gene lookup returns CDR1 KGHSH and CDR2 LQKENI. Trimming took 5 bases from V and 6 from J; bases not matched to a gene: 4. The CDR3 spans 12 residues. The CDR3 nucleotides read TGTGCCAGCTCATCGACAGGGACCGAGCAGTACTTC. Its translation: CASSSTGTEQYF.

The rearrangement uses TRBV12-5 and TRBJ1-2, with TRBD1 matching 9 bases. V dropped 7 bases and J dropped 5; count of bases not matched to a gene: 5. The CDR3 totals 13 residues. Per the germline V gene, CDR1 is LGHNT and CDR2 is FRNRAP. DNA for the CDR3: TGTGCTAGTGCCCCCGGACAGGGGTATGGCTACACCTTC. Protein sequence: CASAPGQGYGYTF.

This clone has more than one count but fewer than ten. This chain connects TRBV9 to TRBJ2-7, with TRBD1 identical over 10 bases. V dropped 1 base and J dropped 4; count of bases not matched to a gene: 2. Per the germline V gene, CDR1 is SGDLS and CDR2 is YYNGEE. CDR3 length: 14 amino acids. The CDR3 loop is CASSVSGQGYEQYF. CDR3 coding DNA: TGTGCCAGCAGCGTATCGGGACAGGGGTACGAGCAGTACTTC.

The CDR3 nucleotides read TGCAGCGTTTCAGCGATCAATGAGCAGTTCTTC. As protein: CSVSAINEQFF. The rearrangement uses TRBV29-1 and TRBJ2-1; D not certain. Per germline, CDR1 SQVTM and CDR2 ANQGSEA. Deletions cut 5 bases from V and 6 bases from J, with 8 bases between. This CDR3 spans 11 amino acids.

This chain connects TRBV7-2 to TRBJ2-1, with D perhaps TRBD2 (5 bases). CDR1 is SGHTA and CDR2 is FQGNSA in the germline V gene. The V gene lost 5 bases and the J gene lost 8 bases, with 16 bases spanning the gap. The CDR3 consists of 14 residues. DNA for the CDR3: TGTGCCAGCAGCCCCGGCAGCAGCGGCGATGAGCAGTTCTTC. Its protein is CASSPGSSGDEQFF.

The chain couples TRBV15 to TRBJ2-5; TRBD1 is a possible D gene (5 bases). The CDR3 runs to 16 residues. V was clipped by 2 bases and J by 5 bases, with 18 bases between them. Germline V lookup: CDR1 LNHNV, CDR2 YYDKDF (reference sequence). CDR3 sequence reads: CATSRTHPKGWETQYF. CDR3 DNA sequence: TGTGCCACCAGCAGAACACACCCAAAGGGGTGGGAGACCCAGTACTTC.

This sequence joins TRBV4-3 and TRBJ1-2; possible D gene TRBD1, 6 bases. The germline V gene encodes CDR1 LGHNA and CDR2 YSLEER. CDR3 size: 15 residues. V lost 4 bases and J 8 bases, leaving 20 bases between the germline ends. The CDR3 here is CASSPTGYTLEGYTF. CDR3 DNA: TGCGCCAGCAGCCCGACAGGCTACACATTAGAGGGCTACACCTTC.

The J gene is TRBJ2-1, the V gene TRBV15; D unclear. The germline CDR1 and CDR2 sequences are LNHNV and YYDKDF (reference sequence). Trimming shortened V by 8 bases and J by 8 bases, and 13 bases separated the two germline ends. The CDR3 runs 12 residues. DNA for the CDR3: TGTGCCACCCAGGCTTACAATGATGAGCAGTTCTTC. It encodes CATQAYNDEQFF.

This chain uses TRBV9 with TRBJ2-1, with TRBD2 matching 9 bases. The germline CDR1 and CDR2 sequences are SGDLS and YYNGEE. V gave up 3 bases and J gave up 5 bases; unmatched junction bases: 6. The CDR3 covers 15 residues. CDR3 amino acids: CASSEWVAGDNEQFF. The CDR3 DNA sequence: TGTGCCAGCAGCGAATGGGTAGCGGGGGACAATGAGCAGTTCTTC.

This clone has just a few counts. V usage is TRBV18 and J usage is TRBJ1-3, with TRBD1 matching over 7 bases. The CDR3 length is 15 residues. With 6 bases clipped from V and 4 bases from J, the junction kept 9 bases outside the gene matches. The germline V gene has CDR1 KGHSH and CDR2 LQKENI. The CDR3: CASSPTGAGGNTIYF. The CDR3 bases are TGTGCCAGCTCGCCCACAGGGGCGGGAGGAAACACCATATATTTT.

The V call is TRBV5-1, the J call TRBJ2-3; 10 positions match TRBD1. This CDR3 comprises 16 residues. V lost 4 bases to trimming and J lost 10 bases; unmatched junction nucleotides: 15. Germline V gene sequence: CDR1 SGHRS, CDR2 YFSETQ. CDR3 DNA sequence: TGCGCCAGCAGCCCAACAATTGATCGGACAGGGGGGTCGCAGTATTTT. Residues: CASSPTIDRTGGSQYF.